The present entry profiles one TCR beta chain with its context. With random hexamers, reverse transcription was performed on about 0.45 to 1 ug of RNA. TCRdb fed the immunoSEQ multiplex PCR reads into MiXCR, producing one record per CDR3 protein. The table has about 120,000 distinct CDR3 sequences, around 95% seen once. These data belong to a study of CD8 T cells in Susac syndrome. TEMRA cells were enriched by FACS, and CD4+ and CD8+ T cells were negatively isolated. With 6 bases clipped from V and 3 bases from J, the junction kept 8 bases outside the gene matches. CDR1 SGHVS and CDR2 FQNEAQ come from the germline V gene. The CDR3 loop spans 14 amino acids.

The receptor was derived from a human donor in good health. The chain employs TRBV7-8 and TRBJ2-7; 7 bases fit TRBD2. Sequenced input: CD4+ T cells from PBMCs. The CDR3 sequence: CASRPPGLRYEQYF. The CDR3 coding sequence is TGTGCCAGCAGACCACCGGGACTACGCTACGAGCAGTACTTC.